Listed here are 15 T cell receptor beta chains from one sample, sequenced in a study of T-cell memory formation after mild COVID-19. TCRdb called the 5' RACE reads again in MiXCR, with one record for every CDR3 protein. The table has under 300,000 distinct CDR3 sequences, about 17% seen once. Sequenced sample: PBMCs or a T cell subset sorted from them (not recorded which). Source of these receptors: a man younger than 35 who had mild COVID-19 (a few samples of this study predate the infection). Cell type and time point are not known.

This clonotype was recorded a few times. The V call is TRBV19, the J call TRBJ1-5; D uncertain. Germline V lookup: CDR1 LNHDA, CDR2 SQIVND (reference sequence). The CDR3 extends over 14 amino acids. V gave up 7 bases and J gave up 0 bases, with 10 bases separating them. CDR3 coding DNA: TGTGCCAGTACAGGACTTTATAGCAATCAGCCCCAGCATTTT. Its translation is CASTGLYSNQPQHF. The entire variable domain, with the rest obtained from reference TRBV19 and TRBJ1-5, is as follows: DGGITQSPKYLFRKEGQNVTLSCEQNLNHDAMYWYRQDPGQGLRLIYYSQIVNDFQKGDIAEGYSVSREKKESFPLTVTSAQKNPTAFYLCASTGLYSNQPQHFGDGTRLSIL.

This clonotype came up many times. The junction differs from germline at one of its ends, possibly a read error. This chain joins TRBV12-3 or TRBV12-4 and TRBJ2-7, with 9 bases lining up with TRBD1. The CDR3 consists of 14 residues. DNA of the CDR3: TGTGCCAGCAGTTTGGGTGGCTCTCCCGGACAGGGGAACTTC. Protein product: CASSLGGSPGQGNF.

In this sample, this clonotype turned up a few times. The V and J genes are TRBV7-9 and TRBJ2-1; 10 nucleotides agree with TRBD2. The CDR3 runs 14 residues. Germline CDR1 reads SEHNR; CDR2 reads FQNEAQ (reference sequence). V lost 6 bases to trimming and J lost 8 bases; unmatched junction nucleotides: 7. CDR3 nucleotides: TGTGCCAGCAGGGCAGCGGGGGGGCGACATGAGCAGTTCTTC. This gives the protein CASRAAGGRHEQFF.

Concerning this clonotype itself: Compared with germline, one end of the junction differs, possibly owing to a read error. This chain's CDR3 is CASSLAGPQGNEQFF. The CDR3 nucleotides are TGTGCCAGCAGTCTAGCGGGGCCACAGGGCAATGAGCAGTTCTTC. The chain carries TRBV12-3 or TRBV12-4 and TRBJ2-1; TRBD2 matches 9 bases. There are 15 residues in the CDR3.

This clonotype was seen more than once but under ten times. The chain is built from TRBV9 and TRBJ2-3; no definite D call. The CDR3 spans 14 residues. Trimming pared 0 bases from V and 1 base from J, leaving 6 bases between. Per the germline V gene, CDR1 is SGDLS and CDR2 is YYNGEE. The chain's CDR3 is CASSVAVGTDTQYF. In DNA, the CDR3 is TGTGCCAGCAGCGTAGCGGTCGGCACAGATACGCAGTATTTT.

This clonotype was seen a handful of times. This chain links TRBV29-1 with TRBJ2-1; 15 nucleotides match TRBD2. J lost 4 bases, V lost 7 bases, and 5 bases had no gene match. CDR3 size: 15 residues. Germline CDR1 is SQVTM and CDR2 is ANQGSEA. This CDR3 is CSGQGTSGGYNEQFF. The CDR3 nucleotides read TGCAGCGGGCAGGGGACTAGCGGGGGGTACAATGAGCAGTTCTTC.

The chain employs TRBV18 and TRBJ1-5; D is unclear. The germline CDR1 and CDR2 sequences are KGHSH and LQKENI. V was trimmed by 2 bases and J by 4 bases, leaving 6 bases between them. This CDR3 spans 13 amino acids. In nucleotides, the CDR3 is TGTGCCAGCTCACCAGATGTTAATCAGCCCCAGCATTTT. It codes for CASSPDVNQPQHF.

This clonotype turned up a few times. This rearrangement joins TRBV7-9 to TRBJ1-2; TRBD1 aligns across 9 bases. Germline lookup yields CDR1 SEHNR and CDR2 FQNEAQ (reference sequence). This CDR3 comprises 16 residues. The V segment lost 3 bases and the J segment 6 bases; nucleotides outside the gene matches: 11. This CDR3 is CASSFHRTGALDGYTF. As DNA, the CDR3 is TGTGCCAGCAGCTTTCATCGGACAGGGGCGCTTGATGGCTACACCTTC. Variable domain in full (rest from reference TRBV7-9 and TRBJ1-2): DTGVSQNPRHKITKRGQNVTFRCDPISEHNRLYWYRQTLGQGPEFLTYFQNEAQLEKSRLLSDRFSAERPKGSFSTLEIQRTEQGDSAMYLCASSFHRTGALDGYTFGSGTRLTVV.

The gene calls are TRBV20-1 and TRBJ1-2; D call uncertain. The CDR3 is 12 residues long. The V and J ends lost 6 bases and 3 bases respectively, with 11 bases between them. The germline CDR1 and CDR2 sequences are DFQATT and SNEGSKA (reference sequence). The CDR3 here is CSAAAWDYGYTF. CDR3 nucleotides: TGCAGTGCAGCTGCCTGGGACTATGGCTACACCTTC.

The CDR3 reads CATSRDRAGGETQYF. Written as DNA, the CDR3 is TGTGCCACCAGCAGAGACCGCGCAGGAGGAGAGACCCAGTACTTC. This rearrangement joins TRBV15 to TRBJ2-5; D may be TRBD2 (5 bases). Germline V gives CDR1 LNHNV, CDR2 YYDKDF (reference sequence). V lost 0 bases and J 4 bases, leaving 12 bases between the germline ends. This CDR3 comprises 15 residues.

This clonotype was found many times. The rearrangement links TRBV5-1 to TRBJ1-2, with a tentative D call TRBD1 (6 bases). The CDR3 runs 15 residues. Germline CDR1 is SGHRS and CDR2 is YFSETQ. V dropped 4 bases and J dropped 7 bases, with 20 bases sitting between them. CDR3 DNA sequence: TGCGCCAGCAGCCCCTCCAACAGGGCAGAAAGTGGCTACACCTTC. Its protein is CASSPSNRAESGYTF.

V gene TRBV11-2 combines with J gene TRBJ1-1; D is perhaps TRBD1 (5 bases). The germline V and J ends were trimmed by 1 base and 1 base, with 7 bases remaining between them. This CDR3 region has 14 residues. CDR1 and CDR2 (germline): SGHAT, FQNNGV. This chain's CDR3 is CASSLGGPNTEAFF. DNA of the CDR3: TGTGCCAGCAGCTTAGGGGGCCCGAACACTGAAGCTTTCTTT.

This clonotype was observed at least ten times. The chain joins TRBV7-2 to TRBJ1-2, with a tentative D call TRBD1 (6 bases). The CDR3 spans 14 residues. Germline V gene data show CDR1 as SGHTA and CDR2 as FQGNSA. Trimming cost V 5 bases and J 6 bases, with 16 bases left between them. The CDR3 here is CASSQPRGEHGYTF. The CDR3 coding sequence is TGTGCCAGCAGCCAACCCAGGGGAGAACATGGCTACACCTTC.

This clonotype was seen more than once but under ten times. The chain recombines TRBV27 with TRBJ2-2; TRBD1 aligns across 7 bases. Trimming took 8 bases from V and 2 from J; bases not matched to a gene: 2. Germline V gene lookup returns CDR1 MNHEY and CDR2 SMNVEV (reference sequence). CDR3 length: 13 residues. CDR3 bases: TGTGCCAGCTGGGACAGTAACACCGGGGAGCTGTTTTTT. It yields the protein CASWDSNTGELFF.

This clonotype was counted only a few times. The chain links TRBV28 to TRBJ2-3, with D perhaps TRBD1 or TRBD2 (6 bases each). V was pared by 4 bases and J by 5 bases, with 13 bases between. The CDR3 extends over 14 amino acids. Germline-derived CDR1 and CDR2 are MDHEN and SYDVKM. DNA of the CDR3: TGTGCCAGCAGTTCGGGGGCTGGTGAAGATACGCAGTATTTT. Protein sequence: CASSSGAGEDTQYF.